The 4 T cell receptor beta chains listed next were all sequenced from one sample in a study of identical twins. Each CDR3 protein is one row after TCRdb ran MiXCR on the 5' RACE reads. The sample holds 500,000 to 650,000 distinct CDR3 sequences, 7% to 7.5% seen once. The same specimen was also included in a second study, on yellow fever vaccine responses in identical twins.

Sequenced: PBMCs. The receptors come from a woman aged 18-29 years in good health.

The gene calls are TRBV2 and TRBJ2-5; D not certain. Germline-derived CDR1 and CDR2 are SNHLY and FYNNEI. There are 12 residues in the CDR3. Trimming pared 8 bases from V and 0 bases from J, leaving 7 bases between. In nucleotides, the CDR3 is TGTGCCAGCCTACTAAACCAAGAGACCCAGTACTTC. Its translation is CASLLNQETQYF. The full variable domain, completed using reference TRBV2 and TRBJ2-5, is EPEVTQTPSHQVTQMGQEVILRCVPISNHLYFYWYRQILGQKVEFLVSFYNNEISEKSEIFDDQFSVERPDGSNFTLKIRSTKLEDSAMYFCASLLNQETQYFGPGTRLLVL.

This clonotype occurred many times. The chain combines TRBV6-1 with TRBJ1-3, with a possible D match to TRBD1 (5 bases). V was shortened by 11 bases and J by 4 bases, with 15 bases between the two germline ends. CDR3 length equals 13 residues. Germline V gene data show CDR1 as MNHNS and CDR2 as SASEGT. The CDR3 loop is CAGAQLGGNTIYF. The CDR3 nucleotides are TGTGCCGGGGCTCAACTAGGGGGAAACACCATATATTTT.

This clonotype was picked up a small number of times. This chain links TRBV12-3 or TRBV12-4 with TRBJ2-6; D gene unclear. The CDR3 is made up of 14 amino acids. The ends were cut back, 10 bases at V and 0 bases at J, with 10 bases in the middle. CDR3 residues: CAISKSSGANVLTF. The CDR3 DNA follows: TGTGCCATCTCCAAGTCCTCTGGGGCCAACGTCCTGACTTTC.

This clonotype appeared many times. The rearrangement uses TRBV4-1 and TRBJ1-1; D is possibly TRBD1 (6 bases). Germline-derived CDR1 and CDR2 are MGHRA and YSYEKL. V was trimmed by 2 bases and J by 2 bases, leaving 15 bases between them. The CDR3 spans 16 residues. The CDR3 bases are TGCGCCAGCAGCCAACAAGGCCAGGGGCACAACACTGAAGCTTTCTTT. It yields the protein CASSQQGQGHNTEAFF.